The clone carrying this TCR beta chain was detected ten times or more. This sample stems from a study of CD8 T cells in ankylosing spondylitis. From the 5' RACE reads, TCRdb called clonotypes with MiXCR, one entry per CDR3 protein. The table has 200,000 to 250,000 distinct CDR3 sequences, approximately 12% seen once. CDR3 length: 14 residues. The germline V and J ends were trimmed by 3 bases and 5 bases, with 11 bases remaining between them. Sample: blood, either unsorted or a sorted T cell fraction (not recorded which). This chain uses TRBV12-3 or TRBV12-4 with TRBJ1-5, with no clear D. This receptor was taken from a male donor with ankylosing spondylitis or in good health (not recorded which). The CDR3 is CASSFRLSDQPQHF. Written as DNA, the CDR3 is TGTGCCAGCAGTTTTCGACTGTCTGATCAGCCCCAGCATTTT.